What follows are 23 T cell receptor beta chains derived from one specimen sequenced in a study of T-cell reconstitution after alpha-beta-depleted transplantation in children. Notes on the study in general: One year post-transplant, T-cell counts and diversity were largely derived from T cells produced anew.

Molecular barcoding with unique molecular identifiers was used for the TCRbeta library. TCRdb ran MiXCR on the PCR reads and lists one entry per CDR3 protein. This table has about 300,000 distinct CDR3 sequences, around 7.3% appearing once. No antigen is known for these receptors. This sample comprised peripheral blood, obtained 360 days after TCRalphabeta/CD19-depleted stem cell transplant. Every receptor here comes from a female patient under 10 years old who had a stem cell transplant for Fanconi anemia, so the T cells may come from the graft donor.

This clonotype was seen repeatedly, ten times or more. This chain connects TRBV20-1 to TRBJ1-4; tentative D call: TRBD1 (5 bases). Germline V gene sequence: CDR1 DFQATT, CDR2 SNEGSKA (reference sequence). This CDR3 comprises 15 residues. V was trimmed by 0 bases and J by 5 bases, leaving 13 bases between them. CDR3 sequence reads: CSARDLPRENEKLFF. The CDR3 DNA is TGCAGTGCTAGAGATCTCCCCAGGGAAAATGAAAAACTGTTTTTT.

V gene TRBV6-5 combines with J gene TRBJ2-7; D could derive from TRBD1 or TRBD2 (5 bases each). This CDR3 is 13 amino acids long. V lost 4 bases and J lost 4, with 11 bases in between. The germline V gene has CDR1 MNHEY and CDR2 SVGAGI. This CDR3 reads CASSSPGRYEQYF. In nucleotides, the CDR3 is TGTGCCAGCAGTTCCCCGGGACGGTACGAGCAGTACTTC.

The rearrangement links TRBV7-8 to TRBJ2-3; the match to TRBD2 covers 16 bases. V lost 5 bases to trimming and J lost 5 bases; unmatched junction nucleotides: 4. The CDR3 loop spans 16 amino acids. Germline CDR1 SGHVS, CDR2 FQNEAQ. CDR3 nucleotide sequence: TGTGCCAGCAGCATGGGACTAGCGGGGGGGGTAGATACGCAGTATTTT. Residues: CASSMGLAGGVDTQYF. The complete variable domain, with remaining parts taken from reference TRBV7-8 and TRBJ2-3, reads GAGVSQSPRYKVAKRGQDVALRCDPISGHVSLFWYQQALGQGPEFLTYFQNEAQLDKSGLPSDRFFAERPEGSVSTLKIQRTQQEDSAVYLCASSMGLAGGVDTQYFGPGTRLTVL.

This clonotype was seen at least ten times. V usage is TRBV20-1 and J usage is TRBJ2-7; 7 nucleotides match TRBD1. The trim removed 0 bases at V and 3 bases at J, leaving 8 bases unmatched. Germline V CDR1 and CDR2: DFQATT, SNEGSKA (reference sequence). There are 15 residues in the CDR3. The chain's CDR3 is CSARDPGQGVYEQYF. In DNA form, the CDR3 reads TGCAGTGCTAGAGATCCGGGGCAGGGGGTCTACGAGCAGTACTTC.

In this sample, this clonotype turned up many times. V is TRBV5-6 and J is TRBJ2-3; 9 bases are shared with TRBD2. V trimming: 1 base; J trimming: 6 bases; junction bases outside the gene matches: 12. CDR3 size: 17 residues. Germline CDR1 is SGHDT and CDR2 is YYEEEE. The CDR3 DNA reads as TGTGCCAGCAGCTTGTTTCTGGCGGGGGGGCCGGGGGATACGCAGTATTTT. It codes for CASSLFLAGGPGDTQYF.

This clonotype was detected ten times or more. V is TRBV6-2 or TRBV6-3 and J is TRBJ2-1; unclear D gene. Germline CDR1 MNHEY, CDR2 SVGEGT. The length of the CDR3 is 15 residues. The V end lost 2 bases, the J end lost 0 bases, and 8 bases lay between the germline ends. The chain's CDR3 is CASSYRRSSYNEQFF. The CDR3 coding sequence is TGTGCCAGCAGTTACCGACGGAGCTCCTACAATGAGCAGTTCTTC.

This clonotype was seen a handful of times. The chain uses TRBV7-9 and TRBJ2-2, with 8 bases identical to TRBD2. The trim removed 5 bases at V and 5 bases at J, leaving 10 bases unmatched. Germline CDR1 reads SEHNR; CDR2 reads FQNEAQ (reference sequence). CDR3 size: 16 residues. This chain's CDR3 is CASSLPKREITGELFF. Written as DNA, the CDR3 is TGTGCCAGCAGCCTCCCCAAGCGGGAGATTACCGGGGAGCTGTTTTTT.

This clonotype showed up many times. V is TRBV9 and J is TRBJ2-3; TRBD2 agrees at 13 bases. CDR1 is SGDLS and CDR2 is YYNGEE in the germline V gene. V trimming: 5 bases; J trimming: 1 base; junction bases outside the gene matches: 4. The CDR3 is 16 residues long. This chain's CDR3 is CASSKGTSGGTDTQYF. Written as DNA, the CDR3 is TGTGCCAGCAGTAAGGGGACTAGCGGGGGCACAGATACGCAGTATTTT.

The table lists this clonotype with a few counts. The chain uses TRBV6-1 and TRBJ1-6; possible D gene TRBD1, 5 bases. This CDR3 has 14 amino acids. V lost 3 bases to trimming and J lost 9 bases, with 12 bases between them. Per the germline V gene, CDR1 is MNHNS and CDR2 is SASEGT. Here the CDR3 reads CASSDGGISSPLHF. For the CDR3, the DNA is TGTGCCAGCAGTGATGGGGGGATCAGTTCACCCCTCCACTTT.

In its sample, this clonotype was seen many times. The chain employs TRBV4-1 and TRBJ2-5; D is unclear. Germline CDR1 reads MGHRA; CDR2 reads YSYEKL. CDR3 length: 16 amino acids. V lost 0 bases to trimming and J lost 5 bases, with 16 bases between them. The chain's CDR3 is CASSQEGFEESETQYF. CDR3 in DNA: TGCGCCAGCAGCCAAGAGGGATTTGAGGAATCGGAGACCCAGTACTTC.

As concerns this clonotype: It may be a read error: a sequence one base away is much more abundant. The rearrangement links TRBV7-2 to TRBJ2-1; D possibly matches TRBD1 or TRBD2 (5 bases each). The V gene lost 1 base and the J gene lost 6 bases, with 16 bases spanning the gap. Per germline, CDR1 SGHTA and CDR2 FQGNSA. This CDR3 spans 16 amino acids. The CDR3 protein is CASSLVGRVGGNEQFF. CDR3 nucleotides: TGTGCCAGCAGCTTAGTGGGGCGGGTGGGCGGCAATGAGCAGTTCTTC.

In this sample, this clonotype turned up many times. The rearrangement uses TRBV14 and TRBJ2-3, with D perhaps given as TRBD1 or TRBD2 (5 bases each). CDR3 length equals 14 residues. Trimming removed 2 bases at V and 3 bases at J, with 9 bases between. Looked up from germline, CDR1 is SGHDN and CDR2 is FVKESK. The CDR3 spells CASSQRQRTDTQYF. In DNA, the CDR3 is TGTGCCAGCAGCCAAAGACAGCGGACAGATACGCAGTATTTT.

This clonotype was observed many times. The chain has TRBV27 and TRBJ2-1, with 8 bases matching TRBD2. V shed 5 bases, J shed 10 bases, and the junction held 7 bases outside the gene matches. CDR3 length equals 13 residues. Germline V gene lookup returns CDR1 MNHEY and CDR2 SMNVEV (reference sequence). CDR3 in DNA: TGTGCCAGCAGTCTCGGGGGGGCTGGAGAGCAGTTCTTC. It is translated as CASSLGGAGEQFF.

The sample holds many counts of this clonotype. The chain carries TRBV9 and TRBJ2-1; D tentatively fits TRBD1 or TRBD2 (5 bases each). The CDR3 has 17 residues. Trimming removed 0 bases from V and 2 bases from J, with 15 bases in between. Per germline, CDR1 SGDLS and CDR2 YYNGEE. The CDR3 DNA is TGTGCCAGCAGCGTAGGAGGGACGGACAACCCCTACAATGAGCAGTTCTTC. Protein sequence: CASSVGGTDNPYNEQFF. Combining the CDR3 with reference TRBV9 and TRBJ2-1 gives the whole variable domain DSGVTQTPKHLITATGQRVTLRCSPRSGDLSVYWYQQSLDQGLQFLIQYYNGEERAKGNILERFSAQQFPDLHSELNLSSLELGDSALYFCASSVGGTDNPYNEQFFGPGTRLTVL.

The CDR3 region has the DNA TGTGCCAGCAGCTGGACTAGCGGGGGGACCAGCTACGAGCAGTACTTC. Translated: CASSWTSGGTSYEQYF. This chain links TRBV3-1 with TRBJ2-7, with 14 nucleotides matching TRBD2. The ends lost 5 bases at V and 3 bases at J; junction bases unmatched: 6. The CDR3 runs 16 residues. Germline CDR1 is LGHDT and CDR2 is YNNKEL (reference sequence).

The sample holds a few counts of this clonotype. The CDR3 region has the DNA TGTGCCAGCAGTTCCAGATCGGAGGGGGCTCTTTATGAAAAACTGTTTTTT. Translated, it gives CASSSRSEGALYEKLFF. The V gene is TRBV28, the J gene TRBJ1-4, with TRBD1 matching 7 bases. J gave up 6 bases and V 4 bases, and 14 bases lay outside the gene matches. The germline gives CDR1 MDHEN, CDR2 SYDVKM. The CDR3 consists of 17 residues.

The sample holds many counts of this clonotype. The chain recombines TRBV5-1 with TRBJ1-4; 9 positions agree with TRBD1. Germline-derived CDR1 and CDR2 are SGHRS and YFSETQ. This CDR3 has 14 residues. The trim removed 4 bases at V and 7 bases at J, leaving 5 bases unmatched. CDR3 nucleotides: TGCGCCAGCAGCCAACAGGGGGCGGGTGAAAAACTGTTTTTT. It is translated as CASSQQGAGEKLFF.

The table lists this clonotype with many counts. This CDR3 reads CASKRENTGELFF. In nucleotides, the CDR3 is TGTGCCAGCAAGAGAGAAAACACCGGGGAGCTGTTTTTT. The V and J genes are TRBV6-1 and TRBJ2-2; no firm D call. Germline-derived CDR1 and CDR2 are MNHNS and SASEGT. This CDR3 comprises 13 residues. Trimming took off 7 bases at V and 2 bases at J, with 8 bases between the two ends.

Ten or more counts support this clonotype. The chain uses TRBV7-9 and TRBJ2-7; D is perhaps TRBD1 or TRBD2 (5 bases each). Trimming cost V 1 base and J 2 bases, with 6 bases left between them. The CDR3 runs to 13 residues. CDR1 and CDR2 from the germline V gene are SEHNR and FQNEAQ (reference sequence). CDR3 amino acids: CASSLVGPYEQYF. The CDR3 DNA follows: TGTGCCAGCAGCTTAGTGGGACCCTACGAGCAGTACTTC.

This sequence joins TRBV4-3 and TRBJ1-4; 7 nucleotides line up with TRBD1. V dropped 0 bases and J dropped 7; count of bases not matched to a gene: 8. The CDR3 is 16 residues long. Germline V gene data show CDR1 as LGHNA and CDR2 as YSLEER. CDR3 DNA: TGCGCCAGCAGCCAAGACACAGGGGCTGCGGGTGAAAAACTGTTTTTT. It is translated as CASSQDTGAAGEKLFF.

This clonotype was detected many times. The rearrangement uses TRBV10-1 and TRBJ2-1, with 10 bases identical to TRBD2. V was pared by 0 bases and J by 3 bases, with 8 bases of the junction left unmatched. The CDR3 has 18 residues. CDR1 and CDR2 (germline): WNHNN, SYGVQD (reference sequence). CDR3 DNA: TGCGCCAGCAGTGAGTCGTTTACTAGCGGGGCCCTCTACAATGAGCAGTTCTTC. Its protein product is CASSESFTSGALYNEQFF.

This clonotype was seen a few times. The CDR3 DNA is TGTGCCAGCAGCGAAGAGACACTTACCTCCTACAATGAGCAGTTCTTC. It codes for CASSEETLTSYNEQFF. V is TRBV9 and J is TRBJ2-1, with unresolved D. Germline-derived CDR1 and CDR2 are SGDLS and YYNGEE. This CDR3 has 16 residues. Trimming stripped 3 bases from V and 0 bases from J, with 13 bases between. The complete variable domain, with remaining parts taken from reference TRBV9 and TRBJ2-1, reads DSGVTQTPKHLITATGQRVTLRCSPRSGDLSVYWYQQSLDQGLQFLIQYYNGEERAKGNILERFSAQQFPDLHSELNLSSLELGDSALYFCASSEETLTSYNEQFFGPGTRLTVL.

This clonotype has ten or more counts. The chain's CDR3 is CASSLYGSPSYEQYF. For the CDR3, the DNA is TGCGCCAGCAGCTTGTACGGAAGCCCATCCTACGAGCAGTACTTC. This rearrangement joins TRBV5-1 to TRBJ2-7; D not resolved. V shed 1 base and J shed 1 base, with 12 bases lying between them. This CDR3 contains 15 residues. The V gene's germline CDR1 is SGHRS and CDR2 YFSETQ.